A single sample is the source of the 29 T cell receptor beta chains below, sequenced in a study of blood T cells in healthy people across ages. PCR was performed a second time for roughly 7 to 11 cycles using a sample-barcoded 5' primer and a J-beta primer mix. TCRdb called the 5' RACE reads again in MiXCR, with one record for every CDR3 protein. The table shows some 940,000 distinct CDR3 sequences, with about 29% occurring only once. These data are also associated with another study on T cells of mothers and their children.

The sample comprised blood. Receptors originate from a woman aged 40 to 50 in good health.

There are a few counts of this clonotype. This chain joins TRBV12-3 or TRBV12-4 and TRBJ1-1; D unresolved. V dropped 7 bases and J dropped 1 base, with 10 bases sitting between them. The CDR3 contains 13 residues. This CDR3 reads CASNDGPNTEAFF. The CDR3 DNA is TGTGCCAGCAATGACGGCCCGAACACTGAAGCTTTCTTT.

The rearrangement links TRBV20-1 to TRBJ2-1, with D possibly being TRBD2 (6 bases). The CDR3 runs 14 residues. Trimming removed 7 bases from V and 4 bases from J, with 17 bases in between. Germline-derived CDR1 and CDR2 are DFQATT and SNEGSKA (reference sequence). CDR3 sequence (DNA): TGCAGTGGAGGGCCCGGGACTTTTTACAATGAGCAGTTCTTC. It translates to CSGGPGTFYNEQFF.

This clonotype was seen many times. The gene calls are TRBV6-6 and TRBJ2-7, with D perhaps matching TRBD2 (6 bases). Germline-derived CDR1 and CDR2 are MNHNY and SVGAGI (reference sequence). V shed 2 bases and J shed 3 bases, with 8 bases lying between them. CDR3 size: 13 residues. The CDR3 bases are TGTGCCAGCAGTTACCTAGCGCGCTACGAGCAGTACTTC. This translates into CASSYLARYEQYF.

This clonotype has ten or more counts. CDR3 residues: CASRPTGTSYEQYF. In nucleotides, the CDR3 is TGTGCCAGCAGGCCGACAGGGACCTCCTACGAGCAGTACTTC. This sequence joins TRBV12-3 or TRBV12-4 and TRBJ2-7; 7 bases are shared with TRBD1. V lost 6 bases and J lost 0; bases outside the gene matches: 5. CDR3 length: 14 residues.

This clonotype was recorded many times. This chain connects TRBV20-1 to TRBJ2-7; D may be TRBD1 (6 bases). Trimming took 2 bases from V and 6 from J, leaving 14 bases between them. CDR3 length: 13 residues. Per the germline V gene, CDR1 is DFQATT and CDR2 is SNEGSKA (reference sequence). CDR3 nucleotides: TGCAGTGCTAGATGGCAGGGGAGAAGCGAGCAGTACTTC. Translation gives CSARWQGRSEQYF.

A note on this clonotype: Germline and junction disagree at one end, which may indicate a read error. The chain joins TRBV7-8 to TRBJ2-7; tentative D call: TRBD2 (7 bases). The CDR3 covers 13 residues. Germline CDR1 and CDR2: SGHVS and FQNEAQ. The DNA of the CDR3 is TGTGCCGGCAGCTTAGGGGGGGCCTACGAGCAGTACTTC. This sequence encodes CAGSLGGAYEQYF.

Only a few counts were recorded for this clonotype. The chain links TRBV7-6 to TRBJ2-1, with unresolved D. Germline V gene sequence: CDR1 SGHVS, CDR2 FNYEAQ. This CDR3 has 15 amino acids. With 5 bases removed from V and 1 base from J, the gap between germline ends came to 12 bases. The CDR3 nucleotides are TGTGCCAGCAGCCTCACTCGGGTATCCTACAATGAGCAGTTCTTC. The encoded protein is CASSLTRVSYNEQFF.

Only a few counts were recorded for this clonotype. The V and J genes are TRBV5-8 and TRBJ2-7; D is undetermined. V gave up 4 bases and J gave up 0 bases, with 11 bases separating them. Per germline, CDR1 SGHTS and CDR2 YDEGEE. The CDR3 sequence is 14 residues long. CDR3 in amino acids: CASSPFFSSYEQYF. CDR3 nucleotide sequence: TGTGCCAGCAGCCCATTTTTTAGCTCCTACGAGCAGTACTTC.

This clonotype was counted only a few times. The chain uses TRBV28 and TRBJ1-2, with a tentative D call TRBD1 (5 bases). Germline V gives CDR1 MDHEN, CDR2 SYDVKM. The CDR3 sequence is 15 residues long. The V end lost 6 bases, the J end lost 2 bases, and 16 bases lay between the germline ends. CDR3 DNA sequence: TGTGCCAGCAGCCCCATGGGGGGGTGGAACTATGGCTACACCTTC. The encoded protein is CASSPMGGWNYGYTF.

This clonotype has only a few counts. The DNA of the CDR3 is TGTGCCAGCAGCTTAGCGCTCGGGGGAGGGAACGAGCAGTACTTC. This encodes CASSLALGGGNEQYF. This rearrangement joins TRBV7-9 to TRBJ2-7, with 7 bases matching TRBD2. Germline trimming cut 0 bases from V and 5 bases from J; bases unmatched to any gene: 7. This CDR3 has 15 residues. Germline CDR1 reads SEHNR; CDR2 reads FQNEAQ (reference sequence).

The chain's CDR3 is CATSGGPGSGANVLTF. CDR3 in DNA: TGTGCCACCAGCGGGGGCCCAGGGTCTGGGGCCAACGTCCTGACTTTC. The chain carries TRBV15 and TRBJ2-6; D might be TRBD1 (6 bases). Germline CDR1 LNHNV, CDR2 YYDKDF (reference sequence). The CDR3 contains 16 residues. The V gene lost 5 bases and the J gene lost 1 base, with 12 bases spanning the gap. Looking up the rest from reference TRBV15 and TRBJ2-6 gives the full variable domain: DAMVIQNPRYQVTQFGKPVTLSCSQTLNHNVMYWYQQKSSQAPKLLFHYYDKDFNNEADTPDNFQSRRPNTSFCFLDIRSPGLGDTAMYLCATSGGPGSGANVLTFGAGSRLTVL.

The chain employs TRBV27 and TRBJ2-7, with 7 bases fitting TRBD1. Losses at the gene ends were 5 bases for V and 4 bases for J; bases not matched to a gene: 14. The germline V gene encodes CDR1 MNHEY and CDR2 SMNVEV (reference sequence). This CDR3 spans 16 amino acids. The CDR3 protein is CASSLTGPTNRYEQYF. CDR3 in DNA: TGTGCCAGCAGTCTGACAGGGCCCACAAATCGATACGAGCAGTACTTC.

This clonotype was seen many times. The chain recombines TRBV7-2 with TRBJ2-6, with a possible D match to TRBD1 (6 bases). V was trimmed by 3 bases and J by 4 bases, leaving 13 bases between them. Germline loops: CDR1 SGHTA, CDR2 FQGNSA. The CDR3 consists of 16 residues. The CDR3 sequence: CASSFPRGSGANVLTF. CDR3 coding DNA: TGTGCCAGCAGCTTCCCCAGGGGTTCAGGGGCCAACGTCCTGACTTTC.

The chain has TRBV4-1 and TRBJ2-5, with D perhaps matching TRBD2 (5 bases). This CDR3 region has 14 residues. CDR1 and CDR2 from the germline V gene are MGHRA and YSYEKL. V dropped 3 bases and J dropped 2 bases, with 10 bases sitting between them. The CDR3 bases are TGCGCCAGCAGCCATGCCGGGAAACAAGAGACCCAGTACTTC. Translating it yields CASSHAGKQETQYF.

Points on this clonotype: This may come from a read error, since a much larger clone is one base off. The chain employs TRBV20-1 and TRBJ2-5; either TRBD1 or TRBD2 may supply D (5 bases each). Deletions cut 1 base from V and 1 base from J, with 16 bases between. Germline values: CDR1 DFQATT, CDR2 SNEGSKA (reference sequence). The CDR3 runs to 16 residues. In DNA form, the CDR3 reads TGCAGTGCTAGAGTTCAGGGACGAAGATTCCAAGAGACCCAGTACTTC. It codes for CSARVQGRRFQETQYF.

This clonotype was recorded many times. J is TRBJ2-1 and V is TRBV6-2 or TRBV6-3; the match to TRBD2 covers 9 bases. The V segment lost 7 bases and the J segment 6 bases; nucleotides outside the gene matches: 7. Germline V gene data show CDR1 as MNHEY and CDR2 as SVGEGT. CDR3 size: 14 residues. CDR3: CASMRAGGVNEQFF. The CDR3, as DNA: TGTGCCAGCATGAGGGCGGGGGGGGTCAATGAGCAGTTCTTC.

The chain recombines TRBV30 with TRBJ1-5, with unresolved D. The CDR3 extends over 13 amino acids. The V gene's germline CDR1 is GTSNPN and CDR2 SVGIG (reference sequence). V lost 4 bases and J 2 bases, leaving 9 bases between the germline ends. Written as DNA, the CDR3 is TGTGCCTGGACGGGGATGGGCAATCAGCCCCAGCATTTT. Protein: CAWTGMGNQPQHF.

The chain carries TRBV28 and TRBJ2-1; possible D gene TRBD2, 7 bases. Trimming cost V 7 bases and J 9 bases, with 16 bases left between them. Looked up from germline, CDR1 is MDHEN and CDR2 is SYDVKM. The CDR3 runs 13 residues. The CDR3 sequence is CASTLGGAGEQFF. DNA of the CDR3: TGTGCCAGCACCCTTGGGGGGGCAGGTGAGCAGTTCTTC.

The V and J genes are TRBV6-2 or TRBV6-3 and TRBJ1-1; 7 bases line up with TRBD1. The ends lost 0 bases at V and 6 bases at J; junction bases unmatched: 1. The V gene's germline CDR1 is MNHEY and CDR2 SVGEGT. The CDR3 is 13 residues long. For the CDR3, the DNA is TGTGCCAGCAGTTACTCGACAGGGCCTGAAGCTTTCTTT. Its protein is CASSYSTGPEAFF.

This clonotype was found many times. The V call is TRBV12-3 or TRBV12-4, the J call TRBJ2-7; TRBD1 is a possible D gene (6 bases). V was cut by 7 bases and J by 4 bases, with 11 bases left in between. The CDR3 has 12 amino acids. Here the CDR3 DNA reads TGTGCCAGCACCCTACAGGGATACGAGCAGTACTTC. Translated, it gives CASTLQGYEQYF.

The V and J genes are TRBV28 and TRBJ2-4, with D perhaps TRBD2 (5 bases). The CDR3 spans 16 residues. V was pared by 5 bases and J by 0 bases, with 14 bases between. The germline V gene has CDR1 MDHEN and CDR2 SYDVKM. The CDR3 reads CASSPMGEIAKNIQYF. The CDR3 bases are TGTGCCAGCAGTCCCATGGGAGAAATAGCCAAAAACATTCAGTACTTC.

This sequence joins TRBV12-3 or TRBV12-4 and TRBJ2-2; D perhaps matches TRBD1 (6 bases). With 5 bases removed from V and 1 base from J, the gap between germline ends came to 14 bases. The CDR3 loop spans 16 amino acids. CDR3: CASSLYRVENTGELFF. The CDR3 DNA reads as TGTGCCAGCAGTCTTTACAGGGTCGAGAACACCGGGGAGCTGTTTTTT.

Many counts were recorded for this clonotype. The V call is TRBV7-2, the J call TRBJ2-7, with D tentatively TRBD1 (5 bases). V was shortened by 5 bases and J by 2 bases, with 22 bases between the two germline ends. The germline gives CDR1 SGHTA, CDR2 FQGNSA. The CDR3 consists of 17 residues. The CDR3 bases are TGTGCCAGCAGCGCTCGCTATACTGGTTTAGGGGCCTACGAGCAGTACTTC. Its protein is CASSARYTGLGAYEQYF.

This chain connects TRBV28 to TRBJ1-1; TRBD1 aligns across 7 bases. CDR1 and CDR2 (germline): MDHEN, SYDVKM. The trim removed 4 bases at V and 4 bases at J, leaving 6 bases unmatched. CDR3 length: 14 residues. CDR3 in amino acids: CASSSLRTGTEAFF. CDR3 in DNA: TGTGCCAGCAGTTCTTTACGGACAGGCACTGAAGCTTTCTTT.

The sample holds many counts of this clonotype. V is TRBV29-1 and J is TRBJ2-1; 9 bases fit TRBD2. The germline gives CDR1 SQVTM, CDR2 ANQGSEA. CDR3 length: 11 residues. With 5 bases clipped from V and 10 bases from J, the junction kept 3 bases outside the gene matches. The CDR3 loop reads CSVFAGGEQFF. CDR3 bases: TGCAGCGTTTTCGCGGGAGGGGAGCAGTTCTTC.

The J gene is TRBJ2-7, the V gene TRBV7-3, with 7 bases aligning to TRBD1. From germline, CDR1 is SGHTA and CDR2 FQGTGA. This CDR3 spans 15 amino acids. The J segment lost 13 bases and the V segment lost 5 bases, leaving 20 bases of the junction unmatched. CDR3 sequence reads: CASSLIGGREETHYF. CDR3 nucleotides: TGTGCCAGCAGCCTAATAGGGGGCAGGGAAGAGACCCACTACTTC.

This clonotype was found a few times. CDR3 region: CASSVGGHGNEQFF. The CDR3 DNA reads TGTGCCAGCAGCGTGGGGGGACATGGCAATGAGCAGTTCTTC. The chain uses TRBV9 and TRBJ2-1; either TRBD1 or TRBD2 may fit D (6 bases each). V lost 2 bases, J lost 6 bases, and 12 bases lay in between. Germline V CDR1 and CDR2: SGDLS, YYNGEE. This CDR3 region has 14 residues.

This chain uses TRBV20-1 with TRBJ1-5; D is perhaps TRBD1 (5 bases). CDR3 length equals 12 residues. Germline V lookup: CDR1 DFQATT, CDR2 SNEGSKA (reference sequence). Trimming shortened V by 4 bases and J by 3 bases, and 7 bases separated the two germline ends. In DNA, the CDR3 is TGCAGTGCTACAGGGACCAATCAGCCCCAGCATTTT. Protein sequence: CSATGTNQPQHF.

The gene calls are TRBV7-2 and TRBJ2-7, with TRBD2 matching 11 bases. The DNA end is a closer match to TRBJ2-5, so the J assignment may be wrong. This CDR3 is 18 amino acids long. The germline V gene encodes CDR1 SGHTA and CDR2 FQGNSA. CDR3 nucleotide sequence: TGTGCCAGCAGCCCACAGGACAGGTTGACTAGCGGGGTGGGGACCCAGTACTTC. The encoded protein is CASSPQDRLTSGVGTQYF.